This TCR beta chain was profiled in a study of blood T cell repertoires in COVID-19. This clone was detected only once. The assay was immunoSEQ multiplex PCR, and TCRdb's table has in-frame clones only and misses some. This sample has 200,000 to 250,000 clones, with around 84% found just once. Sample: peripheral blood. This clonotype was sampled from a man aged 25-45 years with active or convalescent COVID-19.

CDR3 nucleotides: TGTGCCAGCAGCTTGACAGGGGGAAACACTGAAGCTTTCTTT. Translation: CASSLTGGNTEAFF. This chain connects TRBV11-2 to TRBJ1-1; TRBD1 matches at 9 bases. V shed 3 bases, J shed 2 bases, and the junction held 1 base outside the gene matches. Germline V gene sequence: CDR1 SGHAT, CDR2 FQNNGV. The length of the CDR3 is 14 residues.